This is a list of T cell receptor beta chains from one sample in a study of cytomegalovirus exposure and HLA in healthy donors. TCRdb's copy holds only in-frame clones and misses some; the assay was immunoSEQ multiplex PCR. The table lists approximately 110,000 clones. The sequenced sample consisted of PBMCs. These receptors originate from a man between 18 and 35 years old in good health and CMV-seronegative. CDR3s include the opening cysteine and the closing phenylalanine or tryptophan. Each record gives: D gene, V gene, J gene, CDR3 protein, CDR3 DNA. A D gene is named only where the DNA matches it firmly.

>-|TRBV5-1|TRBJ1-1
CASSLNGGANTEAFF
TGCGCCAGCAGCTTGAATGGGGGGGCGAACACTGAAGCTTTCTTT
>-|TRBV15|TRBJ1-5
CATSRDLSGIGNQPQHF
TGTGCCACCAGCAGAGATCTCTCGGGGATCGGCAATCAGCCCCAGCATTTT
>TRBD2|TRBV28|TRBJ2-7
CASRNAPLAGRPYEQYF
TGTGCCAGCAGGAATGCTCCTCTAGCGGGCCGACCCTACGAGCAGTACTTC
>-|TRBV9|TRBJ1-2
CASSPWTANYGYTF
TGTGCCAGCAGCCCCTGGACAGCTAACTATGGCTACACCTTC
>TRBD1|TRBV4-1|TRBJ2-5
CASSQARTGERTQYF
TGCGCCAGCAGCCAAGCCCGGACAGGGGAAAGGACCCAGTACTTC
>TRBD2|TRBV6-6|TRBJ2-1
CASSYGGGVGNEQFF
TGTGCCAGCAGTTACGGGGGGGGTGTGGGTAATGAGCAGTTCTTC
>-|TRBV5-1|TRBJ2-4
CASTAIGGVAKNIQYF
TGCGCCAGCACGGCTATAGGGGGGGTAGCCAAAAACATTCAGTACTTC
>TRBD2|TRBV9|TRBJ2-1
CASSAAGDNEQFF
TGTGCCAGCAGCGCCGCGGGGGACAATGAGCAGTTCTTC
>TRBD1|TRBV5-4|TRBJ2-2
CASSFRTGPGELFF
TGTGCCAGCAGCTTTCGGACAGGGCCCGGGGAGCTGTTTTTT
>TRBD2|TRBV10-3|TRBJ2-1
CAISEGLAGVEQFF
TGTGCCATCAGTGAGGGACTAGCGGGGGTTGAGCAGTTCTTC
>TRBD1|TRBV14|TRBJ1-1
CASSRGTAHPEAFF
TGTGCCAGCAGCCGAGGGACAGCCCACCCTGAAGCTTTCTTT
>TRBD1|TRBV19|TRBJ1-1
CASKGRGPREAFF
TGTGCCAGTAAGGGTAGGGGGCCGAGGGAAGCTTTCTTT
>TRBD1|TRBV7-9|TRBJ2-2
CASTPGQGSTGELFF
TGTGCCAGCACACCGGGACAGGGCTCCACCGGGGAGCTGTTTTTT
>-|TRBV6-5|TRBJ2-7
CASRRGKTYEQYF
TGTGCCAGCAGACGAGGAAAGACCTACGAGCAGTACTTC
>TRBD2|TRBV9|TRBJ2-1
CASSVGASGSDEQFF
TGTGCCAGCAGCGTAGGAGCTAGCGGGAGTGATGAGCAGTTCTTC
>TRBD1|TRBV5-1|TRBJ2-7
CASSLSPGTGAGEQYF
TGCGCCAGCAGCCTGTCGCCCGGGACAGGGGCTGGGGAGCAGTACTTC
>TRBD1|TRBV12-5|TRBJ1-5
CASGLVGVQGPSSNQPQHF
TGTGCTAGTGGTTTGGTTGGCGTACAGGGGCCCTCTAGCAATCAGCCCCAGCATTTT
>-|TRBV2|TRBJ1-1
CASSEQGFTEAFF
TGTGCCAGCAGTGAGCAGGGATTCACTGAAGCTTTCTTT
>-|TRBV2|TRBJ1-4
CASSDYLQGPNEKLFF
TGTGCCAGCAGCGACTACCTACAGGGACCTAATGAAAAACTGTTTTTT
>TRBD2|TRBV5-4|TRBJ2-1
CASSSSSGSYNEQFF
TGTGCCAGCAGCTCCTCTAGCGGGAGCTACAATGAGCAGTTCTTC
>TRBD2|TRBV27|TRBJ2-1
CASSWLAGGSYNEQFF
TGTGCCAGCAGTTGGTTAGCGGGAGGCTCCTACAATGAGCAGTTCTTC
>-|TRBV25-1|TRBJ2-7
CASSRGEVEQYF
TGTGCCAGCAGTCGCGGAGAGGTCGAGCAGTACTTC
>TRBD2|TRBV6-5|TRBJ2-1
CASSYGRAVLYNEQFF
TGTGCCAGCAGTTACGGGAGGGCAGTGTTATACAATGAGCAGTTCTTC
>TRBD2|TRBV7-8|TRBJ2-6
CASSSKGRDYSSGANVLTF
TGTGCCAGCAGCTCCAAGGGGAGGGATTATAGCTCTGGGGCCAACGTCCTGACTTTC
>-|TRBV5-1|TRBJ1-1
CASSSRENTEAFF
TGCGCCAGCAGCTCCAGGGAGAACACTGAAGCTTTCTTT
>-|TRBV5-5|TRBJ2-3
CASSLGSSGPTDTQYF
TGTGCCAGCAGCTTGGGGAGTAGCGGACCCACAGATACGCAGTATTTT
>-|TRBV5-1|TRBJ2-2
CASSLLADYTGELFF
TGCGCCAGCAGCTTGTTGGCAGACTACACCGGGGAGCTGTTTTTT
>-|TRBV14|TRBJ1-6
CASSHPFPSPLHF
TGTGCCAGCAGCCACCCGTTCCCTTCACCCCTCCACTTT
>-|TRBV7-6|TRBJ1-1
CASSIETNTEAFF
TGTGCCAGCAGCATTGAGACAAACACTGAAGCTTTCTTT
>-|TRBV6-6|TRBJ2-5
CASSQILKGGETQYF
TGTGCCAGCAGCCAAATTTTAAAGGGGGGGGAGACCCAGTACTTC
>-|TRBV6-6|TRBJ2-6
CASSLSSGANVLTF
TGTGCCAGCAGCCTCAGCTCTGGGGCCAACGTCCTGACTTTC
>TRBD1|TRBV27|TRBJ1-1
CASSTRDRGPMNTEAFF
TGTGCCAGCAGTACACGGGACAGGGGGCCCATGAACACTGAAGCTTTCTTT
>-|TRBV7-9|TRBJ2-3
CASSTGFGIDTQYF
TGTGCCAGCAGCACCGGGTTCGGGATAGATACGCAGTATTTT
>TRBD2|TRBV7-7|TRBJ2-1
CASSLGEGSGKEQFF
TGTGCTAGCAGCTTAGGGGAGGGTAGCGGTAAAGAGCAGTTCTTC
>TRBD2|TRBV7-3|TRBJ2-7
CASSVSGGAHEQYF
TGTGCCAGCAGCGTTAGCGGGGGGGCTCACGAGCAGTACTTC
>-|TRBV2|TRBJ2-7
CASRGQGPEYF
TGTGCCAGCAGAGGGCAGGGGCCCGAGTACTTC
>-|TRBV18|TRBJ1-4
CASSGALNEKLFF
TGTGCCAGCTCAGGGGCACTCAATGAAAAACTGTTTTTT
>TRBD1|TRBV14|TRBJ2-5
CASSQEGTRRTGANQYQETQYF
TGTGCCAGCAGCCAAGAAGGTACTCGGCGGACAGGGGCGAACCAGTACCAAGAGACCCAGTACTTC
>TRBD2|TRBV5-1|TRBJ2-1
CASSLVAATLPGGRFF
TGCGCCAGCAGCTTGGTAGCGGCTACATTACCGGGGGGGAGGTTCTTC
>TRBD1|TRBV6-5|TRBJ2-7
CASKSSGTGNYEQYF
TGTGCCAGCAAGAGTTCGGGGACAGGTAACTACGAGCAGTACTTC
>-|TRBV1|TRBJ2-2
CTSSRLAVKPGLFF
TGCACCAGCTCTCGACTAGCGGTTAAGCCGGGGCTGTTTTTT
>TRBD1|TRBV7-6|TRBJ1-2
CASSFRTGTGYTF
TGTGCCAGCAGCTTCAGGACAGGAACGGGCTACACCTTC
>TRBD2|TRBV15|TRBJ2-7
CATKASGGHEQYF
TGTGCCACGAAGGCTAGCGGGGGCCACGAGCAGTACTTC
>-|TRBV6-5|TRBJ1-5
CASSYSQGYLPQHF
TGTGCCAGCAGTTACTCTCAGGGGTATTTGCCCCAGCATTTT
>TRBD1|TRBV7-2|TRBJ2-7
CASSPDRGLVMKYF
TGTGCCAGCAGCCCCGACAGGGGTCTAGTAATGAAGTACTTC